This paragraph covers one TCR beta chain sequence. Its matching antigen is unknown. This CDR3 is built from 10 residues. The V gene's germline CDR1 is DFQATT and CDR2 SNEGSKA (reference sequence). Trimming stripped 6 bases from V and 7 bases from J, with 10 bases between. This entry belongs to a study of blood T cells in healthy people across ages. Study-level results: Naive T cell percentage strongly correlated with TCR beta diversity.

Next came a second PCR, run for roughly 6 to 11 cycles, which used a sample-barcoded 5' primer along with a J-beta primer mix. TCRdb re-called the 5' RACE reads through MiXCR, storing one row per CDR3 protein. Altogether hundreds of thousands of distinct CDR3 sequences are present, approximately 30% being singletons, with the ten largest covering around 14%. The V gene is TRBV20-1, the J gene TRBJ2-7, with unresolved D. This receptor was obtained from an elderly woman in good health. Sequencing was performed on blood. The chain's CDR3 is CSAASREQYF. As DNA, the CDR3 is TGCAGTGCCGCATCACGGGAGCAGTACTTC.